This T cell receptor (beta chain) was sequenced in a study of neurological immune-mediated disorders. Germline V gene sequence: CDR1 SSHAT, CDR2 FNYEAQ (reference sequence). The length of the CDR3 is 15 residues. TCRdb processed the 5' RACE reads anew with MiXCR; each CDR3 protein has one entry. This sample has roughly 80,000 distinct CDR3 sequences, with 5% to 6.5% found just once. Time point reported: longitudinal time-point 2. This clonotype was seen only once. A much larger clone differs by one base, so this may be a read error. The chain couples TRBV7-7 to TRBJ2-2; D may be TRBD1 (6 bases). Sequenced sample: PBMCs. This sequence was found in a woman aged 60-75 years with multiple sclerosis. The CDR3 loop reads CAGSLEPRGSGELFF. The CDR3 region has the DNA TGTGCTGGCAGCTTAGAACCCAGGGGATCCGGGGAGCTGTTTTTT.